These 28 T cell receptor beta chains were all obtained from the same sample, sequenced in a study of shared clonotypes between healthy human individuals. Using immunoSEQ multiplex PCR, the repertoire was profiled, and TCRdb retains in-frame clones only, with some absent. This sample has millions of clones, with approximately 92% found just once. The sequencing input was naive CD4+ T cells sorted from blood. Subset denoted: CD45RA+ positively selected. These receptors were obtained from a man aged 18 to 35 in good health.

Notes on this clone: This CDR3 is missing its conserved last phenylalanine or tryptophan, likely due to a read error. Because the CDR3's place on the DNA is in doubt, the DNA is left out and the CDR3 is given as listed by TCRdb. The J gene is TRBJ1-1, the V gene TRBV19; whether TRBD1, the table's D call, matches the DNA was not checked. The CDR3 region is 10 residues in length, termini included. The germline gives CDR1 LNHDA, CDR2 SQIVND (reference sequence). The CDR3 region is CASSIVGGQT.

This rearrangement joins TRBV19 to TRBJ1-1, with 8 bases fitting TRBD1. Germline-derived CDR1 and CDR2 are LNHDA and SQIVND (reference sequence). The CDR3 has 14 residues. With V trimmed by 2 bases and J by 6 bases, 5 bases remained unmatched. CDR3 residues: CASSITGQVSEAFF. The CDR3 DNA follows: TGTGCCAGTAGTATAACGGGACAGGTATCTGAAGCTTTCTTT. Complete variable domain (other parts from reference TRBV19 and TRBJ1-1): DGGITQSPKYLFRKEGQNVTLSCEQNLNHDAMYWYRQDPGQGLRLIYYSQIVNDFQKGDIAEGYSVSREKKESFPLTVTSAQKNPTAFYLCASSITGQVSEAFFGQGTRLTVV.

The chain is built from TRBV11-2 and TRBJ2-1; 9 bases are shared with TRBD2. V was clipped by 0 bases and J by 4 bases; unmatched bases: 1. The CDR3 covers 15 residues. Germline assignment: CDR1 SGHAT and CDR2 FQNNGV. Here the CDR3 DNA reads TGTGCCAGCAGCTTAGAGCGGGGGGGATACAATGAGCAGTTCTTC. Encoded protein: CASSLERGGYNEQFF. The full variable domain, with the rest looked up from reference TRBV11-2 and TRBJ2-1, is EAGVAQSPRYKIIEKRQSVAFWCNPISGHATLYWYQQILGQGPKLLIQFQNNGVVDDSQLPKDRFSAERLKGVDSTLKIQPAKLEDSAVYLCASSLERGGYNEQFFGPGTRLTVL.

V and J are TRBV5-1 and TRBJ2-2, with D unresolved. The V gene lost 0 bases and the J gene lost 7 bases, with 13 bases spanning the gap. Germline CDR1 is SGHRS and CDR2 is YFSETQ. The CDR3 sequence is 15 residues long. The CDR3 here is CASSLAALQYGELFF. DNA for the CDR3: TGCGCCAGCAGCTTGGCGGCCCTTCAATACGGGGAGCTGTTTTTT.

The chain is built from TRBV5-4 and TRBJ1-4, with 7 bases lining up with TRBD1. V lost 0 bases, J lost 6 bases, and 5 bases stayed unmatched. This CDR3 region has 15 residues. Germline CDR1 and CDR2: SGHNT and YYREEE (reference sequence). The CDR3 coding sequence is TGTGCCAGCAGCTTGGAGAGGGGGCGTGATGAAAAACTGTTTTTT. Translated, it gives CASSLERGRDEKLFF. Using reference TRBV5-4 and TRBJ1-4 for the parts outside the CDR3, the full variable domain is ETGVTQSPTHLIKTRGQQVTLRCSSQSGHNTVSWYQQALGQGPQFIFQYYREEENGRGNFPPRFSGLQFPNYSSELNVNALELDDSALYLCASSLERGRDEKLFFGSGTQLSVL.

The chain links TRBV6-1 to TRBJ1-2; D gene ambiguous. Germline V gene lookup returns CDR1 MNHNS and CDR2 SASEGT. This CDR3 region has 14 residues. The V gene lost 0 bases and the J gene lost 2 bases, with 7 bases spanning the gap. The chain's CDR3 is CASSEATVNYGYTF. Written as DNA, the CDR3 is TGTGCCAGCAGTGAAGCAACAGTGAACTATGGCTACACCTTC.

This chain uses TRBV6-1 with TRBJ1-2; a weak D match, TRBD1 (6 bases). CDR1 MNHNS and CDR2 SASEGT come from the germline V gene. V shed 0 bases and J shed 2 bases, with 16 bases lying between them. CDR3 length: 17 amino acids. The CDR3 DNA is TGTGCCAGCAGTGAAGCGCTTTTCATAGGGGGAAACTATGGCTACACCTTC. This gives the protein CASSEALFIGGNYGYTF.

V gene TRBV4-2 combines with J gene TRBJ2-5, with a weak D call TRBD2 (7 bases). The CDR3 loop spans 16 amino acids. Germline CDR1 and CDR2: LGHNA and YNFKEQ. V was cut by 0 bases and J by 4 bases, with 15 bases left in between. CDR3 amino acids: CASSQDLRGAGETQYF. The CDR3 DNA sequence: TGTGCCAGCAGCCAAGATCTTCGGGGGGCGGGAGAGACCCAGTACTTC.

CDR3 in DNA: TGTGCCAGCAGTTACGGAGGGTTTGGCACTGAAGCTTTCTTT. Translation gives CASSYGGFGTEAFF. The chain employs TRBV6-6 and TRBJ1-1; D remains unclear. Germline V lookup: CDR1 MNHNY, CDR2 SVGAGI (reference sequence). The CDR3 spans 14 residues. Trimming took off 2 bases at V and 4 bases at J, with 11 bases between the two ends.

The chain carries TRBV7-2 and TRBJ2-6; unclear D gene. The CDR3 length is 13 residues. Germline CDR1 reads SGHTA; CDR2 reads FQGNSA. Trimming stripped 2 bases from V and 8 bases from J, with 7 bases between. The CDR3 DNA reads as TGTGCCAGCAGCTTACCGGGCTCCAACGTCCTGACTTTC. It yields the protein CASSLPGSNVLTF.

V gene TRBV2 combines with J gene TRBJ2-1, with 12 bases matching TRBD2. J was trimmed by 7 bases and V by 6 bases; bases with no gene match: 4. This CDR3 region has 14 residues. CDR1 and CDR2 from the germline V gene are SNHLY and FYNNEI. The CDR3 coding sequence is TGTGCCAGCAGGACTAGCGGGAGCCTAAATGAGCAGTTCTTC. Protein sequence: CASRTSGSLNEQFF. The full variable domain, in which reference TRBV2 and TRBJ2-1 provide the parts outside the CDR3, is EPEVTQTPSHQVTQMGQEVILRCVPISNHLYFYWYRQILGQKVEFLVSFYNNEISEKSEIFDDQFSVERPDGSNFTLKIRSTKLEDSAMYFCASRTSGSLNEQFFGPGTRLTVL.

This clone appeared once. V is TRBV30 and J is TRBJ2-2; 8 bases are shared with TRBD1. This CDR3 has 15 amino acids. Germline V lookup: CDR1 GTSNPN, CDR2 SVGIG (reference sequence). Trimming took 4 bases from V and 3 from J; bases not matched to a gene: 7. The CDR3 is CAWKLGTGYTGELFF. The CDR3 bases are TGTGCCTGGAAGCTGGGGACAGGATACACCGGGGAGCTGTTTTTT.

This chain's CDR3 is CATSKGPFTEAFF. DNA for the CDR3: TGTGCCACCAGCAAGGGCCCCTTCACTGAAGCTTTCTTT. V gene TRBV15 combines with J gene TRBJ1-1; no clear D gene. CDR1 is LNHNV and CDR2 is YYDKDF in the germline V gene (reference sequence). CDR3 length: 13 amino acids. The V and J ends lost 4 bases and 4 bases respectively, with 10 bases between them. Variable domain in full (rest from reference TRBV15 and TRBJ1-1): DAMVIQNPRYQVTQFGKPVTLSCSQTLNHNVMYWYQQKSSQAPKLLFHYYDKDFNNEADTPDNFQSRRPNTSFCFLDIRSPGLGDTAMYLCATSKGPFTEAFFGQGTRLTVV.

CDR3 sequence (DNA): TGTGCCAGCAGTTCGGACAGGTTGAACACTGAAGCTTTCTTT. This gives the protein CASSSDRLNTEAFF. The rearrangement links TRBV6-5 to TRBJ1-1, with 7 bases lining up with TRBD1. The V and J ends lost 4 bases and 0 bases, in that order; junction bases with no gene match: 2. CDR3 size: 14 residues. In germline, CDR1 is MNHEY, CDR2 SVGAGI.

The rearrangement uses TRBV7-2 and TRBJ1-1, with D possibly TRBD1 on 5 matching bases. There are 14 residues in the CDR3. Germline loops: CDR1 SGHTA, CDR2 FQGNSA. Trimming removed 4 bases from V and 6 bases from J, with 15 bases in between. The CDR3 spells CASSSRDWVSEAFF. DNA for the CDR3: TGTGCCAGCAGCTCCCGGGACTGGGTGTCTGAAGCTTTCTTT.

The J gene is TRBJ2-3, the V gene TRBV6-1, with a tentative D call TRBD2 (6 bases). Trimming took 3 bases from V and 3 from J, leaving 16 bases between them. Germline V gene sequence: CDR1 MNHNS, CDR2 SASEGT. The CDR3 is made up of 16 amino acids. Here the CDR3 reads CASSETAGSLTDTQYF. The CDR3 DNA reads TGTGCCAGCAGTGAGACGGCGGGGTCTTTGACAGATACGCAGTATTTT.

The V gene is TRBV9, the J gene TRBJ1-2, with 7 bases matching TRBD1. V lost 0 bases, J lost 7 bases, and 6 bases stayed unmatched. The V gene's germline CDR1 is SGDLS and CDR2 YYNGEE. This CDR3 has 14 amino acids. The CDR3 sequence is CASSVGAGGSGYTF. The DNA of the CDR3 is TGTGCCAGCAGCGTAGGGGCAGGGGGAAGTGGCTACACCTTC.

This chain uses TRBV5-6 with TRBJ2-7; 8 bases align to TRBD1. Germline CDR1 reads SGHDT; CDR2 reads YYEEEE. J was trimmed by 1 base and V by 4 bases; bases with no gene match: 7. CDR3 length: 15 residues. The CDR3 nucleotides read TGTGCCAGCAGCCTCCGTTGGGACAGGTCCTACGAGCAGTACTTC. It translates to CASSLRWDRSYEQYF.

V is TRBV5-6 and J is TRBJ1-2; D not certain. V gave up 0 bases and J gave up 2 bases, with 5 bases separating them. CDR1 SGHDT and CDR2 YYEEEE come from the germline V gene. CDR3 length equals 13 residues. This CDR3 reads CASSLADNYGYTF. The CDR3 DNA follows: TGTGCCAGCAGCTTGGCGGACAACTATGGCTACACCTTC.

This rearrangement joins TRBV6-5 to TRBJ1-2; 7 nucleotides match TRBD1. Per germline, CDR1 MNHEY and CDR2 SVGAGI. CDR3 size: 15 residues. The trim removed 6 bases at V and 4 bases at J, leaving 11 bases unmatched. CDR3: CASSATGAGGYGYTF. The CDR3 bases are TGTGCCAGCAGCGCAACCGGGGCAGGGGGCTATGGCTACACCTTC.

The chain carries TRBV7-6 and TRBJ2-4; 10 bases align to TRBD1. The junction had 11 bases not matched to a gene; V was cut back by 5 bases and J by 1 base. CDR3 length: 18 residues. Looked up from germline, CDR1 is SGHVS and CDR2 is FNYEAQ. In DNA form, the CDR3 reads TGTGCCAGCAGCCCACCTCGGGACAGGGGTGACGCCAAAAACATTCAGTACTTC. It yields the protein CASSPPRDRGDAKNIQYF. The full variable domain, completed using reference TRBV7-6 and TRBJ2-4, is GAGVSQSPRYKVTKRGQDVALRCDPISGHVSLYWYRQALGQGPEFLTYFNYEAQQDKSGLPNDRFSAERPEGSISTLTIQRTEQRDSAMYRCASSPPRDRGDAKNIQYFGAGTRLSVL.

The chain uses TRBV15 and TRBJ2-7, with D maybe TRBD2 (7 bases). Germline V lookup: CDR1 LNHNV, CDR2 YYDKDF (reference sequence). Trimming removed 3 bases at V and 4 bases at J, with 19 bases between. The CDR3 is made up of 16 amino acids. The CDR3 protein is CATSRADGGRWYEQYF. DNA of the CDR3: TGTGCCACCAGCAGGGCGGACGGGGGGCGCTGGTACGAGCAGTACTTC.

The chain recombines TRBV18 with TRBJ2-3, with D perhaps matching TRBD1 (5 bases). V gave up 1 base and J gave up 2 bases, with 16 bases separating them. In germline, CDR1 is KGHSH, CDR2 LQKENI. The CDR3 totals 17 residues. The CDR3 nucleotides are TGTGCCAGCTCACCACTACGGACAAAGGCAACCACAGATACGCAGTATTTT. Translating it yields CASSPLRTKATTDTQYF.

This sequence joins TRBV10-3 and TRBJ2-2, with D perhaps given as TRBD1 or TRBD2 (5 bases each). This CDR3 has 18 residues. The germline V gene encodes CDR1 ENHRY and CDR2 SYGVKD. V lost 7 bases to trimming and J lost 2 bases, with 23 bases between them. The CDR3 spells CAITSMGSGTSNTGELFF. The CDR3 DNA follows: TGTGCCATCACCTCAATGGGTTCCGGGACCTCCAACACCGGGGAGCTGTTTTTT.

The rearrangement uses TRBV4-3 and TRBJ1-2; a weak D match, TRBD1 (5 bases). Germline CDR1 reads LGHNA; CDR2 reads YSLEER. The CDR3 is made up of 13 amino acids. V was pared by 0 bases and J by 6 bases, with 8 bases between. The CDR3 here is CASSQERQNGYTF. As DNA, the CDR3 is TGCGCCAGCAGCCAAGAGCGACAGAATGGCTACACCTTC.

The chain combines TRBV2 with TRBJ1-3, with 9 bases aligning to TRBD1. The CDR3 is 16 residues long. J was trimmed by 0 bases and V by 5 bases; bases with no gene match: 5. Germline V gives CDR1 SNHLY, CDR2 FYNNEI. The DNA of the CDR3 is TGTGCCAGCAGTCTTCCGGGACAGGGCTCTGGAAACACCATATATTTT. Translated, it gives CASSLPGQGSGNTIYF.

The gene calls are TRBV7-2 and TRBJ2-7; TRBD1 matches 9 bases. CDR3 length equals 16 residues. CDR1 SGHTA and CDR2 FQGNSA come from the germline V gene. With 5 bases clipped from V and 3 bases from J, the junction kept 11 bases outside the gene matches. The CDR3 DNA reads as TGTGCCAGCAGCCCCAGTGGGGACAGGGTGTTCTACGAGCAGTACTTC. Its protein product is CASSPSGDRVFYEQYF.

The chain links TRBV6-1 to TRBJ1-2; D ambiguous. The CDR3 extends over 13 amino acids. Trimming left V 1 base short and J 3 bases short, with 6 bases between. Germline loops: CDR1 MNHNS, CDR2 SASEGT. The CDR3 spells CASSEGQYYGYTF. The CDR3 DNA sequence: TGTGCCAGCAGTGAAGGGCAGTACTATGGCTACACCTTC.